The sequence of this T cell receptor (beta chain) was determined in a study of beta chain features in type 1 diabetes. The isolated RNA, all of it, was reverse transcribed, so expressed TCRB transcripts were what got sequenced. Clones were read by immunoSEQ multiplex PCR, and TCRdb kept only the in-frame ones, dropping some. Of about 280,000 clones listed, approximately 15% are singletons. Germline CDR1 reads SEHNR; CDR2 reads FQNEAQ (reference sequence). The CDR3 loop spans 17 amino acids. Trimming removed 5 bases from V and 0 bases from J; junction bases left unmatched: 7. This clone was counted a few times. Antigen unknown. General study results and limits: There was a moderate but significant shortening of TCRB CDR3s in all four CD4+ subsets of Type 1 diabetes patients. Diminished insertions and augmented deletions at VDJ junctions characterized type 1 diabetes patients.

The chain has TRBV7-9 and TRBJ2-3, with TRBD2 matching 11 bases. The sequenced material came from naive CD4+ T cells from blood. The receptor was derived from a man in his late teens or twenties with type 1 diabetes. The CDR3 DNA sequence: TGTGCCAGCAGCCGACTAGCGGGGCCCACTAGCACAGATACGCAGTATTTT. This translates into CASSRLAGPTSTDTQYF.